The 24 T cell receptor beta chains in this list originate from one sample, sequenced in a study of identical twins. MiXCR was run by TCRdb on the 5' RACE reads, yielding one entry per CDR3 protein. The top ten hold around 1.5% of the sample, which has approximately 890,000 distinct CDR3 sequences, roughly an eighth seen once. This same sample was also part of a study on yellow fever vaccine responses in identical twins.

Input material: PBMCs. The receptors were gathered from a woman between 18 and 29 years old in good health.

This chain joins TRBV3-1 and TRBJ2-5, with 8 bases that match TRBD2. The CDR3 has 15 residues. The trim removed 0 bases at V and 4 bases at J, leaving 4 bases unmatched. Germline V gene lookup returns CDR1 LGHDT and CDR2 YNNKEL (reference sequence). The CDR3 DNA follows: TGTGCCAGCAGCCAAGATGGCGGGGGGTCAGAGACCCAGTACTTC. Its protein product is CASSQDGGGSETQYF.

This clonotype was observed a handful of times. The chain has TRBV24-1 and TRBJ2-2; 7 nucleotides agree with TRBD1. Germline-derived CDR1 and CDR2 are KGHDR and SFDVKD. The CDR3 covers 16 residues. The V and J ends lost 3 bases and 11 bases, in that order; junction bases with no gene match: 14. CDR3 sequence (DNA): TGTGCCACCAGTGATACGAAGACAGGGTCCCGCGTCGAGCTGTTTTTT. Its protein product is CATSDTKTGSRVELFF.

This clonotype has only a few counts. The J gene is TRBJ2-7, the V gene TRBV4-1; D unclear. The CDR3 contains 14 residues. V lost 0 bases to trimming and J lost 2 bases, with 8 bases between them. Germline V gene data show CDR1 as MGHRA and CDR2 as YSYEKL. The CDR3 DNA reads TGCGCCAGCAGCCAAGACCTGGTGGCCTACGAGCAGTACGTC. It yields the protein CASSQDLVAYEQYV.

V usage is TRBV27 and J usage is TRBJ1-5, with unresolved D. With 3 bases removed from V and 6 bases from J, the gap between germline ends came to 9 bases. This CDR3 comprises 13 residues. CDR1 and CDR2 from the germline V gene are MNHEY and SMNVEV (reference sequence). CDR3 amino acids: CASSFTHVQPQHF. The DNA for the CDR3 is TGTGCCAGCAGTTTTACTCACGTTCAGCCCCAGCATTTT.

A few counts support this clonotype. This chain joins TRBV28 and TRBJ1-2; 9 nucleotides line up with TRBD1. This CDR3 has 19 residues. The J segment lost 4 bases and the V segment lost 6 bases, leaving 21 bases of the junction unmatched. The germline gives CDR1 MDHEN, CDR2 SYDVKM. Written as DNA, the CDR3 is TGTGCCAGCAGGGAACGATACAGACGGACAGGGGAACGGATCTATGGCTACACCTTC. It specifies CASRERYRRTGERIYGYTF.

The table lists this clonotype with a few counts. The rearrangement joins TRBV6-5 to TRBJ1-5; D call uncertain. CDR1 and CDR2 (germline): MNHEY, SVGAGI. The CDR3 length is 15 residues. V gave up 6 bases and J gave up 0 bases, with 12 bases separating them. CDR3 in DNA: TGTGCCAGCAGCTATGACATATATAGCAATCAGCCCCAGCATTTT. It encodes CASSYDIYSNQPQHF.

Only a few counts were recorded for this clonotype. The chain uses TRBV2 and TRBJ2-2, with 12 bases that match TRBD1. CDR3 size: 16 residues. V lost 5 bases to trimming and J lost 6 bases; unmatched junction nucleotides: 7. Germline V lookup: CDR1 SNHLY, CDR2 FYNNEI. CDR3 sequence: CASSPPGQGASGELFF. DNA for the CDR3: TGTGCCAGCAGTCCCCCGGGACAGGGGGCTTCCGGGGAGCTGTTTTTT.

J is TRBJ1-5 and V is TRBV6-1; 7 bases match TRBD1. This CDR3 spans 15 amino acids. The V gene's germline CDR1 is MNHNS and CDR2 SASEGT. V lost 4 bases and J lost 0; bases outside the gene matches: 3. The CDR3 nucleotides read TGTGCCAGCAGTGGAAGGGACAGTAGCAATCAGCCCCAGCATTTT. This translates into CASSGRDSSNQPQHF.

The table lists this clonotype with many counts. CDR3 coding DNA: TGTGCCAGCAGTTCGCCTAGCGGGGTTTTCTTCTACAATGAGCAGTTCTTC. Translated: CASSSPSGVFFYNEQFF. The J gene is TRBJ2-1, the V gene TRBV6-2 or TRBV6-3, with TRBD2 identical over 9 bases. The CDR3 is made up of 17 amino acids. V trimming: 4 bases; J trimming: 3 bases; junction bases outside the gene matches: 10. Germline CDR1 reads MNHEY; CDR2 reads SVGEGT.

The rearrangement uses TRBV7-2 and TRBJ2-2; 10 nucleotides line up with TRBD2. This CDR3 comprises 15 residues. Germline trimming cut 5 bases from V and 6 bases from J; bases unmatched to any gene: 6. From germline, CDR1 is SGHTA and CDR2 FQGNSA. The CDR3 region has the DNA TGTGCCAGCAGCGAGAGCGGGAGGGCCTCCGGGGAGCTGTTTTTT. Its protein product is CASSESGRASGELFF. The whole variable domain, filled in from reference TRBV7-2 and TRBJ2-2, reads GAGVSQSPSNKVTEKGKDVELRCDPISGHTALYWYRQSLGQGLEFLIYFQGNSAPDKSGLPSDRFSAERTGGSVSTLTIQRTQQEDSAVYLCASSESGRASGELFFGEGSRLTVL.

This clonotype was seen at least ten times. This chain joins TRBV20-1 and TRBJ1-6; 11 bases fit TRBD1. After removal of 6 bases from V and 9 bases from J, the junction contained 10 bases not matched to a gene. The CDR3 is made up of 15 amino acids. CDR1 DFQATT and CDR2 SNEGSKA come from the germline V gene (reference sequence). DNA of the CDR3: TGCAGTGCAATCGGTACCGGGACAGGGGGTTCACCCCTCCACTTT. It translates to CSAIGTGTGGSPLHF.

This clonotype was seen a few times. V usage is TRBV12-3 or TRBV12-4 and J usage is TRBJ1-2, with 8 nucleotides matching TRBD1. The CDR3 extends over 13 amino acids. The V and J ends lost 6 bases and 4 bases, in that order; junction bases with no gene match: 4. CDR3 protein: CASRIGQGYGYTF. CDR3 sequence (DNA): TGTGCCAGCAGGATTGGACAGGGCTATGGCTACACCTTC.

This clonotype was observed many times. This rearrangement joins TRBV5-1 to TRBJ1-1; D ambiguous. Trimming removed 0 bases from V and 0 bases from J, with 6 bases in between. This CDR3 contains 14 residues. Germline V CDR1 and CDR2: SGHRS, YFSETQ. Here the CDR3 DNA reads TGCGCCAGCAGCTTGGCCATCATGAACACTGAAGCTTTCTTT. This translates into CASSLAIMNTEAFF.

V gene TRBV4-1 combines with J gene TRBJ1-1; D is unresolved. V gave up 4 bases and J gave up 1 base, with 7 bases separating them. Germline CDR1 reads MGHRA; CDR2 reads YSYEKL. The CDR3 contains 13 residues. CDR3 region: CASSPPWNTEAFF. CDR3 nucleotide sequence: TGCGCCAGCAGCCCTCCCTGGAACACTGAAGCTTTCTTT.

This clonotype was seen a few times. The chain recombines TRBV5-6 with TRBJ1-1; D is unclear. This CDR3 region has 15 residues. V lost 5 bases and J lost 0, with 14 bases in between. Looked up from germline, CDR1 is SGHDT and CDR2 is YYEEEE. The CDR3 spells CASSFTRRLNTEAFF. CDR3 bases: TGTGCCAGCAGTTTCACGAGGCGTCTGAACACTGAAGCTTTCTTT.

This clonotype was counted between two and nine times. The chain joins TRBV29-1 to TRBJ1-2; D uncertain. This CDR3 is built from 13 residues. V was pared by 3 bases and J by 5 bases, with 13 bases between. The germline CDR1 and CDR2 sequences are SQVTM and ANQGSEA. This CDR3 reads CSVDGGFRYGYTF. The CDR3 coding sequence is TGCAGCGTTGATGGAGGGTTTAGGTATGGCTACACCTTC.

The sample holds a few counts of this clonotype. The chain employs TRBV20-1 and TRBJ2-2; no clear D. The germline gives CDR1 DFQATT, CDR2 SNEGSKA (reference sequence). The V end was cut by 4 bases, the J end by 1 base, with 13 bases between. The CDR3 consists of 15 residues. CDR3 bases: TGCAGTGCTAAGCGAGGCAACCTGAACACCGGGGAGCTGTTTTTT. Residues: CSAKRGNLNTGELFF.

This clonotype has a handful of counts. This CDR3 reads CASKLADSYNEQFF. In nucleotides, the CDR3 is TGTGCCAGCAAACTAGCGGATTCCTACAATGAGCAGTTCTTC. This chain connects TRBV2 to TRBJ2-1; 8 bases are shared with TRBD2. This CDR3 comprises 14 residues. The V gene end was trimmed by 7 bases and the J gene end by 1 base; junction bases not matched to a gene: 3. Germline assignment: CDR1 SNHLY and CDR2 FYNNEI.

The chain couples TRBV10-2 to TRBJ2-3; no reliable D call. This CDR3 is 13 amino acids long. V lost 4 bases to trimming and J lost 3 bases, with 8 bases between them. Germline V gene data show CDR1 as WSHSY and CDR2 as SAAADI. The CDR3 sequence: CASSGPLTDTQYF. CDR3 nucleotides: TGCGCCAGCAGTGGCCCCTTAACAGATACGCAGTATTTT.

This clonotype was detected ten times or more. The V gene is TRBV20-1, the J gene TRBJ2-2; no reliable D call. This CDR3 is built from 14 residues. Looked up from germline, CDR1 is DFQATT and CDR2 is SNEGSKA (reference sequence). V dropped 0 bases and J dropped 6 bases, with 11 bases sitting between them. CDR3 loop: CSAREAARAGELFF. Written as DNA, the CDR3 is TGCAGTGCTAGAGAGGCAGCCCGCGCCGGGGAGCTGTTTTTT.

This clonotype was detected only a few times. The chain carries TRBV15 and TRBJ2-2; tentative D call: TRBD1 (6 bases). Germline CDR1 LNHNV, CDR2 YYDKDF (reference sequence). The CDR3 has 15 residues. V dropped 9 bases and J dropped 6 bases, with 20 bases sitting between them. CDR3 sequence reads: CATIRSRGDPGELFF. For the CDR3, the DNA is TGTGCCACTATCCGCTCCAGGGGCGACCCCGGGGAGCTGTTTTTT.

The rearrangement joins TRBV27 to TRBJ2-7; weak D call: TRBD2 (6 bases). The V and J ends lost 4 bases and 4 bases respectively, with 20 bases between them. This CDR3 is 16 amino acids long. Germline values: CDR1 MNHEY, CDR2 SMNVEV (reference sequence). Written as DNA, the CDR3 is TGTGCCAGCAGTTCCCGGGACTTCCGGGGGAGGTACGAGCAGTACTTC. Protein: CASSSRDFRGRYEQYF.

V and J are TRBV19 and TRBJ2-7; 8 bases are shared with TRBD1. The CDR3 totals 15 residues. J was trimmed by 2 bases and V by 6 bases; bases with no gene match: 9. CDR1 and CDR2 from the germline V gene are LNHDA and SQIVND (reference sequence). The CDR3 DNA follows: TGTGCCAGTAGCCGACAGGGGCGACCCGCCTACGAGCAGTACTTC. Amino acid sequence: CASSRQGRPAYEQYF. Full variable domain (missing parts from reference TRBV19 and TRBJ2-7): DGGITQSPKYLFRKEGQNVTLSCEQNLNHDAMYWYRQDPGQGLRLIYYSQIVNDFQKGDIAEGYSVSREKKESFPLTVTSAQKNPTAFYLCASSRQGRPAYEQYFGPGTRLTVT.

This clonotype was observed a handful of times. The chain recombines TRBV5-1 with TRBJ1-1; D is unresolved. The CDR3 sequence is 17 residues long. V dropped 0 bases and J dropped 4 bases, with 19 bases sitting between them. Per germline, CDR1 SGHRS and CDR2 YFSETQ. CDR3 protein: CASSLAPSWAGSTEAFF. CDR3 nucleotide sequence: TGCGCCAGCAGCTTGGCGCCATCATGGGCGGGGAGCACTGAAGCTTTCTTT.